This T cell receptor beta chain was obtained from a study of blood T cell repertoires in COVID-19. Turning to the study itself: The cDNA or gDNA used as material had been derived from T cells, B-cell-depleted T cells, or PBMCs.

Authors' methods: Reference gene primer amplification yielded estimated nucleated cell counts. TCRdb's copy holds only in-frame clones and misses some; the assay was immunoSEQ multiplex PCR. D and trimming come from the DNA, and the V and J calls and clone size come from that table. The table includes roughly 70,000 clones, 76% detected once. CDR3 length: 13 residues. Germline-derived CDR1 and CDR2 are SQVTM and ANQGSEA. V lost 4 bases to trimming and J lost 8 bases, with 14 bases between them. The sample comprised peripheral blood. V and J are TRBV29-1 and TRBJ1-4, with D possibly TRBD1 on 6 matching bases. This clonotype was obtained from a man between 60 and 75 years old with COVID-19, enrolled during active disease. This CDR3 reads CSVGLRGGEKLFF. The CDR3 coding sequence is TGCAGCGTTGGTCTAAGGGGGGGAGAAAAACTGTTTTTT.